This is a list of T cell receptor beta chains from one sample in a study of T cell responses to AZD1222 COVID-19 vaccine. Sequencing used immunoSEQ multiplex PCR; TCRdb keeps in-frame clones, though not all of them. The repertoire holds about 130,000 clones, 65% to 90% seen once, with approximately 20% in the top ten. The specimen comprised peripheral blood, sampled on day 0 of AZD1222 vaccination. The receptors stem from an adult in good health. CDR3s include the opening cysteine and the closing phenylalanine or tryptophan. The order of the fields is J gene, D gene, clone size, V gene, CDR3 protein, CDR3 DNA. D genes are given only for firm matches. Expanded clones are given a class, and other clones once, few, many or no size at all.

j_call: TRBJ1-1
d_call: -
clone_size: -
v_call: TRBV19
cdr3_aa: CASSTQGGDTEAFF
cdr3_nt: TGTGCCAGTAGTACCCAGGGAGGCGACACTGAAGCTTTCTTT

j_call: TRBJ1-6
d_call: -
clone_size: -
v_call: TRBV7-4
cdr3_aa: CARMGVWASPLHF
cdr3_nt: TGTGCCAGGATGGGAGTTTGGGCTTCACCCCTCCACTTT

j_call: TRBJ1-5
d_call: -
clone_size: -
v_call: TRBV7-2
cdr3_aa: CASSLKGNQPQHF
cdr3_nt: TGTGCCAGCAGCTTAAAGGGCAATCAGCCCCAGCATTTT

j_call: TRBJ1-2
d_call: -
clone_size: few
v_call: TRBV6-2/TRBV6-3
cdr3_aa: CASSYASEGVRGYTF
cdr3_nt: TGTGCCAGCAGTTACGCGTCAGAGGGAGTAAGGGGCTACACCTTC

j_call: TRBJ1-2
d_call: TRBD1
clone_size: -
v_call: TRBV4-2
cdr3_aa: CASSHRDRQPFYGYTF
cdr3_nt: TGTGCCAGCAGCCACCGGGACAGGCAACCATTTTATGGCTACACCTTC

j_call: TRBJ2-7
d_call: TRBD2
clone_size: -
v_call: TRBV5-1
cdr3_aa: CASSWTLAGAPYEQYF
cdr3_nt: TGCGCCAGCAGCTGGACCCTAGCGGGGGCCCCCTACGAGCAGTACTTC

j_call: TRBJ2-3
d_call: -
clone_size: -
v_call: TRBV6-2/TRBV6-3
cdr3_aa: CASSSGGSTDTQYF
cdr3_nt: TGTGCCAGCAGTTCCGGGGGAAGCACAGATACGCAGTATTTT

j_call: TRBJ2-3
d_call: -
clone_size: -
v_call: TRBV4-3
cdr3_aa: CASRQDRLSTDTQYF
cdr3_nt: TGCGCCAGCAGACAGGACAGACTTAGCACAGATACGCAGTATTTT

j_call: TRBJ1-2
d_call: -
clone_size: once
v_call: TRBV4-1
cdr3_aa: CASSQESGNYGYTF
cdr3_nt: TGCGCCAGCAGCCAAGAATCAGGGAACTATGGCTACACCTTC

j_call: TRBJ1-2
d_call: -
clone_size: few
v_call: TRBV18
cdr3_aa: CASSPNRDGLYGYTF
cdr3_nt: TGTGCCAGCTCACCAAACCGGGACGGGCTTTATGGCTACACCTTC

j_call: TRBJ1-2
d_call: -
clone_size: -
v_call: TRBV10-3
cdr3_aa: CAISESLFGPLLGDGYTF
cdr3_nt: TGTGCCATCAGTGAGTCTTTATTTGGGCCCCTTCTTGGGGATGGCTACACCTTC

j_call: TRBJ1-2
d_call: -
clone_size: -
v_call: TRBV3-1/TRBV3-2
cdr3_aa: CASNDRSGGYTF
cdr3_nt: TGTGCCAGCAACGACAGGTCTGGAGGCTACACCTTC

j_call: TRBJ2-2
d_call: TRBD1
clone_size: -
v_call: TRBV7-9
cdr3_aa: CASSLGTGFNTGELFF
cdr3_nt: TGTGCCAGCAGCTTAGGGACAGGATTTAACACCGGGGAGCTGTTTTTT

j_call: TRBJ2-5
d_call: TRBD2
clone_size: -
v_call: TRBV27
cdr3_aa: CASSWLAGGQETQYF
cdr3_nt: TGTGCCAGCAGTTGGCTAGCGGGGGGGCAAGAGACCCAGTACTTC

j_call: TRBJ1-6
d_call: -
clone_size: -
v_call: TRBV5-1
cdr3_aa: CASSPTEGPNSPLHF
cdr3_nt: TGCGCCAGCAGCCCTACCGAGGGGCCCAATTCACCCCTCCACTTT

j_call: TRBJ1-5
d_call: -
clone_size: -
v_call: TRBV7-2
cdr3_aa: CASSLAFGRNQPQHF
cdr3_nt: TGTGCCAGCAGCTTAGCTTTCGGTCGCAATCAGCCCCAGCATTTT

j_call: TRBJ1-1
d_call: -
clone_size: -
v_call: TRBV14
cdr3_aa: CASSRTLGQKNTEAFF
cdr3_nt: TGTGCCAGCAGCCGGACCTTAGGACAGAAGAACACTGAAGCTTTCTTT

j_call: TRBJ2-5
d_call: -
clone_size: -
v_call: TRBV28
cdr3_aa: CASSTTLRTQYF
cdr3_nt: TGTGCCAGCAGTACAACTCTTCGGACCCAGTACTTC

j_call: TRBJ1-5
d_call: -
clone_size: -
v_call: TRBV6-4
cdr3_aa: CASSVGTGQPQHF
cdr3_nt: TGTGCCAGCAGCGTTGGCACGGGGCAGCCCCAGCATTTT

j_call: TRBJ2-7
d_call: TRBD2
clone_size: -
v_call: TRBV2
cdr3_aa: CASSEERGGFYEQYF
cdr3_nt: TGTGCCAGCAGTGAAGAGCGGGGGGGTTTCTACGAGCAGTACTTC

j_call: TRBJ2-2
d_call: -
clone_size: -
v_call: TRBV4-1
cdr3_aa: CASSPGLLGGTGELFF
cdr3_nt: TGCGCCAGCAGCCCAGGGTTACTAGGGGGCACCGGGGAGCTGTTTTTT

j_call: TRBJ2-1
d_call: -
clone_size: -
v_call: TRBV10-2
cdr3_aa: CASSEAAMGQDEQFF
cdr3_nt: TGCGCCAGCAGTGAGGCGGCTATGGGGCAAGATGAGCAGTTCTTC

j_call: TRBJ1-3
d_call: -
clone_size: -
v_call: TRBV5-1
cdr3_aa: CASSFGSLGNTIYF
cdr3_nt: TGCGCCAGCAGCTTCGGCTCCCTTGGGAACACCATATATTTT

j_call: TRBJ2-3
d_call: TRBD1
clone_size: -
v_call: TRBV5-1
cdr3_aa: CASTGTGGPDTQYF
cdr3_nt: TGCGCCAGCACCGGGACAGGGGGGCCAGATACGCAGTATTTT

j_call: TRBJ1-5
d_call: -
clone_size: -
v_call: TRBV6-5
cdr3_aa: CASSYGGAENQPQHF
cdr3_nt: TGTGCCAGCAGCTACGGAGGGGCAGAGAATCAGCCCCAGCATTTT

j_call: TRBJ2-1
d_call: TRBD2
clone_size: -
v_call: TRBV18
cdr3_aa: CASSPILTSGGSSYNEQFF
cdr3_nt: TGTGCCAGCTCACCAATCCTCACTAGCGGGGGTTCCTCCTACAATGAGCAGTTCTTC

j_call: TRBJ1-2
d_call: TRBD1
clone_size: once
v_call: TRBV19
cdr3_aa: CASSLRPGGPNYGYTF
cdr3_nt: TGTGCCAGTAGTCTGCGACCAGGGGGGCCCAACTATGGCTACACCTTC

j_call: TRBJ2-7
d_call: -
clone_size: -
v_call: TRBV3-1/TRBV3-2
cdr3_aa: CASSQSLKGEQYF
cdr3_nt: TGTGCCAGCAGCCAATCCCTTAAGGGGGAACAGTACTTC

j_call: TRBJ1-1
d_call: -
clone_size: -
v_call: TRBV27
cdr3_aa: CASSLSIWAGEAFF
cdr3_nt: TGTGCCAGCAGTTTATCGATTTGGGCAGGCGAAGCTTTCTTT

j_call: TRBJ1-1
d_call: -
clone_size: -
v_call: TRBV6-5
cdr3_aa: CASSSGPSMNTEAFF
cdr3_nt: TGTGCCAGCAGTTCTGGGCCCAGCATGAACACTGAAGCTTTCTTT

j_call: TRBJ1-4
d_call: -
clone_size: -
v_call: TRBV2
cdr3_aa: CASSEPRKQGTEEKLFF
cdr3_nt: TGTGCCAGCAGTGAACCTCGTAAACAGGGTACAGAAGAAAAACTGTTTTTT

j_call: TRBJ1-1
d_call: -
clone_size: -
v_call: TRBV7-8
cdr3_aa: CASGKGLMNTEAFF
cdr3_nt: TGTGCCAGCGGAAAGGGCCTCATGAACACTGAAGCTTTCTTT

j_call: TRBJ1-4
d_call: -
clone_size: once
v_call: TRBV25-1
cdr3_aa: CASSGTTGAEKLFF
cdr3_nt: TGTGCCAGCAGTGGAACCACGGGGGCTGAAAAACTGTTTTTT

j_call: TRBJ2-1
d_call: -
clone_size: -
v_call: TRBV4-3
cdr3_aa: CASRDLGSYNEQFF
cdr3_nt: TGCGCCAGCAGGGACTTAGGCTCCTACAATGAGCAGTTCTTC

j_call: TRBJ2-6
d_call: -
clone_size: -
v_call: TRBV2
cdr3_aa: CASSPTATGANVLTF
cdr3_nt: TGTGCCAGCAGTCCAACAGCCACTGGGGCCAACGTCCTGACTTTC

j_call: TRBJ1-3
d_call: -
clone_size: -
v_call: TRBV11-2
cdr3_aa: CASSLGSGNTIYF
cdr3_nt: TGTGCCAGCAGCCTGGGGTCTGGAAACACCATATATTTT

j_call: TRBJ1-5
d_call: -
clone_size: -
v_call: TRBV7-3
cdr3_aa: CASSLHGEGNQPQHF
cdr3_nt: TGTGCCAGCAGCCTCCACGGAGAAGGCAATCAGCCCCAGCATTTT

j_call: TRBJ2-7
d_call: -
clone_size: -
v_call: TRBV6-5
cdr3_aa: CASSYAGNSYEQYF
cdr3_nt: TGTGCCAGCAGTTATGCAGGAAACTCCTACGAGCAGTACTTC

j_call: TRBJ1-2
d_call: -
clone_size: -
v_call: TRBV7-9
cdr3_aa: CASSLEAFPYYGYTF
cdr3_nt: TGTGCCAGCAGCTTAGAGGCATTCCCTTACTATGGCTACACCTTC

j_call: TRBJ2-5
d_call: -
clone_size: -
v_call: TRBV7-9
cdr3_aa: CASTPRGVETQYF
cdr3_nt: TGTGCCAGCACCCCTAGGGGGGTGGAGACCCAGTACTTC

j_call: TRBJ1-3
d_call: -
clone_size: -
v_call: TRBV9
cdr3_aa: CASSVGGGNTIYF
cdr3_nt: TGTGCCAGCAGCGTAGGGGGCGGAAACACCATATATTTT

j_call: TRBJ1-1
d_call: TRBD1
clone_size: once
v_call: TRBV19
cdr3_aa: CASSYDRALMNTEAFF
cdr3_nt: TGTGCCAGTAGTTATGACAGGGCCCTGATGAACACTGAAGCTTTCTTT

j_call: TRBJ2-1
d_call: TRBD1
clone_size: once
v_call: TRBV10-1
cdr3_aa: CASSESRDRIGQFF
cdr3_nt: TGCGCCAGCAGTGAGTCGAGGGACAGGATTGGGCAGTTCTTC

j_call: TRBJ1-4
d_call: -
clone_size: -
v_call: TRBV5-6
cdr3_aa: CASSLVPSLLDEKLFF
cdr3_nt: TGTGCCAGCAGCTTGGTACCGAGTCTTCTGGACGAAAAACTGTTTTTT

j_call: TRBJ1-1
d_call: -
clone_size: -
v_call: TRBV11-3
cdr3_aa: CASSPGWGTEAFF
cdr3_nt: TGTGCCAGCAGCCCAGGGTGGGGCACTGAAGCTTTCTTT

j_call: TRBJ1-6
d_call: -
clone_size: -
v_call: TRBV10-2
cdr3_aa: CASSARTTDFNSPLHF
cdr3_nt: TGCGCCAGCAGTGCTCGGACGACGGATTTTAATTCACCCCTCCACTTT

j_call: TRBJ1-6
d_call: -
clone_size: once
v_call: TRBV25-1
cdr3_aa: CASSDAGSYNSPLHF
cdr3_nt: TGTGCCAGCAGTGACGCGGGCTCCTATAATTCACCCCTCCACTTT

j_call: TRBJ2-7
d_call: -
clone_size: -
v_call: TRBV6-5
cdr3_aa: CASSYSPGMTSYEQYF
cdr3_nt: TGTGCCAGCAGTTACTCGCCAGGGATGACCTCCTACGAGCAGTACTTC

j_call: TRBJ1-2
d_call: -
clone_size: -
v_call: TRBV14
cdr3_aa: CASSQLSGSYGYTF
cdr3_nt: TGTGCCAGCAGCCAACTTTCAGGGAGCTATGGCTACACCTTC

j_call: TRBJ2-3
d_call: -
clone_size: -
v_call: TRBV11-3
cdr3_aa: CASSRDSTDTQYF
cdr3_nt: TGTGCCAGCAGTCGAGACAGCACAGATACGCAGTATTTT

j_call: TRBJ1-1
d_call: -
clone_size: -
v_call: TRBV10-1
cdr3_aa: CASSSSGMNTEAFF
cdr3_nt: TGCGCCAGCAGCTCGTCTGGGATGAACACTGAAGCTTTCTTT

j_call: TRBJ1-3
d_call: TRBD1
clone_size: -
v_call: TRBV4-1
cdr3_aa: CASSWGQGNVISGNTIYF
cdr3_nt: TGCGCCAGCAGCTGGGGACAGGGGAATGTTATCTCTGGAAACACCATATATTTT

j_call: TRBJ1-5
d_call: -
clone_size: -
v_call: TRBV28
cdr3_aa: CASSLPDQPQHF
cdr3_nt: TGTGCCAGCAGTTTGCCCGATCAGCCCCAGCATTTT

j_call: TRBJ2-7
d_call: -
clone_size: once
v_call: TRBV5-1
cdr3_aa: CASSSSLAGSEQYF
cdr3_nt: TGCGCCAGCAGCTCCTCTCTAGCAGGGAGCGAGCAGTACTTC

j_call: TRBJ2-5
d_call: -
clone_size: -
v_call: TRBV15
cdr3_aa: CATSRDPTAQETQYF
cdr3_nt: TGTGCCACCAGCAGAGATCCGACGGCCCAAGAGACCCAGTACTTC

j_call: TRBJ1-3
d_call: -
clone_size: -
v_call: TRBV27
cdr3_aa: CASSRGFGNTIYF
cdr3_nt: TGTGCCAGCAGTCGGGGTTTCGGAAACACCATATATTTT

j_call: TRBJ1-2
d_call: -
clone_size: -
v_call: TRBV6-5
cdr3_aa: CASSYQRTYGYTF
cdr3_nt: TGTGCCAGCAGTTACCAACGGACCTATGGCTACACCTTC

j_call: TRBJ2-5
d_call: -
clone_size: -
v_call: TRBV29-1
cdr3_aa: CSVVSPALGETQYF
cdr3_nt: TGCAGCGTTGTGTCCCCTGCATTGGGGGAGACCCAGTACTTC